This TCR beta chain was sequenced for a study of tumor-infiltrating lymphocytes in primary liver carcinoma. Study summary: Tumors were stage T1-T3 N0M0, roughly 4 to 10 cm across. In every tissue type, samples returned a similar yield of roughly 3.5 to 7.13 million productive TCRbeta reads.

V shed 4 bases and J shed 5 bases, with 14 bases lying between them. The germline CDR1 and CDR2 sequences are SQVTM and ANQGSEA. This CDR3 spans 14 amino acids. Findings of the study overall: Significantly larger top-250-clone fractions were found in tumors than in blood (p = 0.039).

Extraction of RNA together with DNA used 20-30 mg of unsorted bulk tissue. Donors were untreated and chronically infected with HBV. TCR beta cDNA was made from roughly 450 ng total RNA with a constant-region primer. ARM-PCR was slightly modified, and three nested multiplex PCR rounds with it gave rise to the TCR beta libraries. It was with TRBV1-TRBV30 forward primers and a C-beta reverse primer that the first two PCR rounds were run, at roughly 9 cycles each. Each CDR3 protein gets one entry after TCRdb re-called the multiplex PCR reads with MiXCR. The table includes more than 100,000 distinct CDR3 sequences, around 70% detected once. Points on this clonotype: Its specificity is not known. Likely a read error: the CDR3 ends without its conserved phenylalanine or tryptophan.

This sequence was found in an older woman with primary liver carcinoma and hepatitis B virus infection. The chain combines TRBV29-1 with TRBJ2-2, with D possibly matching TRBD2 (6 bases). The source material was tumor-adjacent normal liver tissue. The chain's CDR3 is CSVVGRRVTGELFI. In DNA, the CDR3 is TGCAGCGTTGTCGGCAGGAGGGTTACCGGGGAGCTGTTTATT.